Following are 10 T cell receptor beta chains from one sample sequenced in a study of OX40 agonist ivuxolimab in advanced cancers. Profiling relied on immunoSEQ multiplex PCR, and the TCRdb table lists in-frame clones only, not all of them. The table records around 40,000 clones, around 80% of them present only once. The sample was CD4+ or CD8+ T cells sorted from blood, taken in a trial of the OX40 agonist ivuxolimab. These receptors were taken from an adult with an advanced solid tumor such as melanoma, head and neck, liver or kidney cancer.

The V gene is TRBV6-1, the J gene TRBJ1-1; D remains ambiguous. The CDR3 covers 14 residues. The germline V gene encodes CDR1 MNHNS and CDR2 SASEGT. V dropped 1 base and J dropped 3 bases, with 9 bases sitting between them. CDR3: CASSEVYGDTEAFF. In DNA, the CDR3 is TGTGCCAGCAGTGAAGTTTACGGGGACACTGAAGCTTTCTTT.

This chain links TRBV27 with TRBJ2-5; 9 nucleotides match TRBD1. With 5 bases clipped from V and 4 bases from J, the junction kept 8 bases outside the gene matches. The length of the CDR3 is 15 residues. CDR1 is MNHEY, CDR2 SMNVEV, per germline (reference sequence). CDR3 DNA: TGTGCCAGCAGTCGGCGACAGGGGGGGGCAGAGACCCAGTACTTC. Amino acid sequence: CASSRRQGGAETQYF.

The rearrangement joins TRBV18 to TRBJ1-4, with 8 nucleotides matching TRBD1. The CDR3 is 15 amino acids. CDR1 is KGHSH and CDR2 is LQKENI in the germline V gene. V lost 3 bases to trimming and J lost 3 bases; unmatched junction nucleotides: 3. The CDR3 is CASSPGDRSNEKLFF. In DNA, the CDR3 is TGTGCCAGCTCACCCGGGGACAGGTCTAATGAAAAACTGTTTTTT.

The chain couples TRBV5-6 to TRBJ2-7; D is perhaps TRBD1 or TRBD2 (5 bases each). The V gene's germline CDR1 is SGHDT and CDR2 YYEEEE. Between the trimmed V and J ends, which lost 4 bases and 4 bases, there was a span of 15 bases. CDR3 length: 14 amino acids. Here the CDR3 DNA reads TGTGCCAGCAGCGACTGGGACGGGCTTTACGAGCAGTACGTC. Translation: CASSDWDGLYEQYV.

The chain has TRBV1 and TRBJ2-4; TRBD1, the table's D call, was not compared with the DNA. TRBV1 is classified as a pseudogene. The CDR3 length is 17 residues. CDR3 DNA: TGCACCAGCAGTCTATCCTCCACCGGGACAGGGAAGGACATTCAGTACTTC. Residues: CTSSLSSTGTGKDIQYF.

The chain combines TRBV5-3 with TRBJ1-5; 7 nucleotides match TRBD1. TRBV5-3 is labeled an ORF, and its function is uncertain. V was clipped by 10 bases and J by 0 bases; unmatched bases: 7. The CDR3 runs to 14 residues. The DNA for the CDR3 is TGTGCCGCCACGACAGGGTGTAGCAATCAGCCCCAGCATTTT. It encodes CAATTGCSNQPQHF.

This clone is categorized as medium-sized. This sequence joins TRBV7-9 and TRBJ1-2; the D is unclear. V was clipped by 5 bases and J by 2 bases, with 15 bases between them. The germline gives CDR1 SEHNR, CDR2 FQNEAQ (reference sequence). This CDR3 has 15 residues. In DNA, the CDR3 is TGTGCCAGCAGCGAGGCCGGGCAGCTCAACTATGGCTACACCTTC. Protein: CASSEAGQLNYGYTF.

By share of the sample, this clone is medium-sized (0.01 to 0.1%). The chain links TRBV5-1 to TRBJ2-2; D gene uncertain. V lost 2 bases to trimming and J lost 8 bases, with 10 bases between them. This CDR3 has 13 residues. Germline CDR1 SGHRS, CDR2 YFSETQ. The CDR3 here is CASSFRPGGELFF. CDR3 nucleotide sequence: TGCGCCAGCAGCTTCCGACCTGGGGGGGAGCTGTTTTTT.

The V gene is TRBV9, the J gene TRBJ2-1; no reliable D call. The CDR3 sequence is 14 residues long. Trimming shortened V by 3 bases and J by 4 bases, and 11 bases separated the two germline ends. Germline V CDR1 and CDR2: SGDLS, YYNGEE. This CDR3 is CASSGLRNYNEQFF. DNA of the CDR3: TGTGCCAGCAGCGGCCTAAGGAATTACAATGAGCAGTTCTTC.

V usage is TRBV9 and J usage is TRBJ1-2; D unresolved. Germline loops: CDR1 SGDLS, CDR2 YYNGEE. The V and J ends lost 0 bases and 1 base respectively, with 7 bases between them. The CDR3 extends over 14 amino acids. CDR3 residues: CASSVDVGNYGYTF. In DNA form, the CDR3 reads TGTGCCAGCAGCGTAGACGTGGGTAACTATGGCTACACCTTC.